These T cell receptor beta chains were read from a single sample in a study of human T cells and chemical hapten exposure. From the RACE reads, TCRdb called clonotypes with MiXCR, one entry per CDR3 protein. Here the sample spans tens of thousands of distinct CDR3 sequences, 9.5% to 13% being singletons. The input for sequencing was whole blood, taken in connection with sensitization to the hapten diphenylcyclopropenone (DPC). These receptors all come from a woman in her 30s with alopecia areata. Some clones in this sample may be carry-over from other donors' samples. CDR3s include the opening cysteine and the closing phenylalanine or tryptophan. Each record gives: V gene, clone size, J gene, D gene, CDR3 protein, CDR3 DNA. The D gene is left open where the match is weak. Clone size is given for some rows only: seen once, a few or many times, or a class if the clone is expanded.

V: TRBV20-1
size: many
J: TRBJ2-1
D: -
CDR3: CSVSTGAGQFF
DNA: TGCAGTGTTTCCACGGGGGCCGGGCAGTTCTTC

V: TRBV10-3
size: many
J: TRBJ1-1
D: -
CDR3: CAISEYARVATEAFF
DNA: TGTGCCATCAGTGAGTATGCCAGGGTGGCGACTGAAGCTTTCTTT

V: TRBV11-1
size: -
J: TRBJ2-7
D: -
CDR3: CASSLNRDEQYF
DNA: TGTGCCAGCAGCTTGAACAGGGACGAGCAGTACTTC

V: TRBV20-1
size: many
J: TRBJ1-2
D: TRBD1
CDR3: CSASVLNLGQGPPGGYTF
DNA: TGCAGTGCTAGCGTATTAAACCTGGGACAGGGCCCTCCTGGTGGCTACACCTTC

V: TRBV7-6
size: many
J: TRBJ2-5
D: TRBD2
CDR3: CASSRGGVEETQYF
DNA: TGTGCCAGCAGCCGCGGGGGGGTCGAGGAGACCCAGTACTTC

V: TRBV29-1
size: many
J: TRBJ2-5
D: TRBD1
CDR3: CSVVLPGRGLETQYF
DNA: TGCAGCGTTGTCCTGCCGGGCAGGGGGCTAGAGACCCAGTACTTC

V: TRBV11-1
size: many
J: TRBJ2-3
D: TRBD1
CDR3: CASSERTGGNTDTQYF
DNA: TGTGCCAGCAGCGAACGGACAGGGGGCAACACAGATACGCAGTATTTT

V: TRBV12-3/TRBV12-4
size: -
J: TRBJ2-1
D: -
CDR3: CASSLQTVGEQFF
DNA: TGTGCCAGCAGTCTCCAGACAGTGGGTGAGCAGTTCTTC

V: TRBV18
size: -
J: TRBJ2-1
D: -
CDR3: CASYSSGRSSYNEQFF
DNA: TGTGCCAGCTACTCCTCCGGGCGGAGTTCCTACAATGAGCAGTTCTTC

V: TRBV6-5
size: many
J: TRBJ2-7
D: -
CDR3: CASKLGVSPYEQYF
DNA: TGTGCCAGCAAGTTGGGAGTGAGCCCCTACGAGCAGTACTTC

V: TRBV28
size: few
J: TRBJ2-7
D: -
CDR3: CASRTGLNHEQYF
DNA: TGTGCCAGCAGGACCGGACTTAACCACGAGCAGTACTTC

V: TRBV5-6
size: many
J: TRBJ1-5
D: -
CDR3: CASSGYRQINQPQHF
DNA: TGTGCCAGCAGCGGCTATAGGCAGATCAATCAGCCCCAGCATTTT

V: TRBV18
size: -
J: TRBJ2-1
D: -
CDR3: CASSPGRVAAQYNEQFF
DNA: TGTGCCAGCTCACCGGGGAGAGTAGCGGCCCAATACAATGAGCAGTTCTTC

V: TRBV5-8
size: -
J: TRBJ2-2
D: -
CDR3: CASSLGPGADTGELFF
DNA: TGTGCCAGCAGCTTGGGTCCAGGGGCAGACACCGGGGAGCTGTTTTTT

V: TRBV19
size: few
J: TRBJ1-6
D: -
CDR3: CAIPDGYNSPLHF
DNA: TGTGCCATCCCGGATGGATATAATTCACCCCTCCACTTT

V: TRBV27
size: many
J: TRBJ2-7
D: -
CDR3: CASSLYGYEQYF
DNA: TGTGCCAGCAGTTTATACGGCTACGAGCAGTACTTC

V: TRBV20-1
size: many
J: TRBJ1-5
D: -
CDR3: CSAKGVRFNQPQHF
DNA: TGCAGTGCTAAGGGGGTCAGATTCAATCAGCCCCAGCATTTT

V: TRBV2
size: few
J: TRBJ2-5
D: -
CDR3: CASRVGQLQETQYF
DNA: TGTGCCAGCAGGGTCGGGCAGCTCCAAGAGACCCAGTACTTC

V: TRBV20-1
size: many
J: TRBJ2-5
D: -
CDR3: CSARPGETQYF
DNA: TGCAGTGCGAGGCCCGGAGAGACCCAGTACTTC

V: TRBV29-1
size: -
J: TRBJ2-1
D: TRBD1
CDR3: CSVELGQASSYNEQFF
DNA: TGCAGCGTTGAACTGGGACAGGCGAGCTCCTACAATGAGCAGTTCTTC

V: TRBV4-3
size: many
J: TRBJ2-3
D: TRBD2
CDR3: CASSQGLAPTQYF
DNA: TGCGCCAGCAGCCAGGGACTAGCGCCTACGCAGTATTTT

V: TRBV11-2
size: many
J: TRBJ2-1
D: -
CDR3: CASSLVGSYNEQFF
DNA: TGTGCCAGCAGCTTAGTGGGATCCTACAATGAGCAGTTCTTC

V: TRBV7-9
size: few
J: TRBJ1-1
D: TRBD1
CDR3: CASSPTGVEAFF
DNA: TGTGCCAGCAGCCCAACAGGGGTTGAAGCTTTCTTT

V: TRBV5-1
size: many
J: TRBJ1-1
D: -
CDR3: CASSLEQGTEAFF
DNA: TGCGCCAGCAGCTTGGAACAGGGCACTGAAGCTTTCTTT

V: TRBV27
size: many
J: TRBJ2-1
D: -
CDR3: CASSLSRVTEQFF
DNA: TGTGCCAGCAGTTTATCCAGGGTGACTGAGCAGTTCTTC

V: TRBV5-6
size: many
J: TRBJ2-3
D: -
CDR3: CASSLMWTDTQYF
DNA: TGTGCCAGCAGCTTGATGTGGACAGATACGCAGTATTTT

V: TRBV27
size: -
J: TRBJ1-3
D: -
CDR3: CASSINWGTGNTIYF
DNA: TGTGCCAGCAGTATAAATTGGGGAACTGGAAACACCATATATTTT

V: TRBV29-1
size: many
J: TRBJ1-1
D: TRBD1
CDR3: CSVRTGREGTEAFF
DNA: TGCAGCGTGAGGACAGGGAGGGAGGGCACTGAAGCTTTCTTT

V: TRBV12-3/TRBV12-4
size: few
J: TRBJ2-5
D: -
CDR3: CASSLGPASGTQYF
DNA: TGTGCCAGCAGTTTAGGGCCAGCTTCGGGGACCCAGTACTTC

V: TRBV20-1
size: -
J: TRBJ2-7
D: -
CDR3: CSARVAPDEQYF
DNA: TGCAGTGCTAGAGTCGCGCCGGACGAGCAGTACTTC

V: TRBV6-1
size: few
J: TRBJ1-1
D: TRBD1
CDR3: CASRRTWTGLEGTEAFF
DNA: TGTGCCAGCAGAAGGACTTGGACAGGCTTAGAGGGTACTGAAGCTTTCTTT

V: TRBV11-1
size: many
J: TRBJ2-5
D: -
CDR3: CASSLARQATQETQYF
DNA: TGTGCCAGCAGCTTAGCGCGACAGGCGACCCAAGAGACCCAGTACTTC

V: TRBV30
size: -
J: TRBJ2-3
D: -
CDR3: CAWSAFLWADTQYF
DNA: TGTGCCTGGAGCGCCTTTCTGTGGGCTGATACGCAGTATTTT

V: TRBV7-9
size: many
J: TRBJ1-2
D: -
CDR3: CASSLGPGANYGYTF
DNA: TGTGCCAGCAGCTTAGGGCCGGGGGCCAACTATGGCTACACCTTC

V: TRBV7-9
size: few
J: TRBJ2-1
D: TRBD2
CDR3: CASSFGGGNNEQFF
DNA: TGTGCCAGCAGCTTCGGCGGGGGAAACAATGAGCAGTTCTTC

V: TRBV4-1
size: many
J: TRBJ2-7
D: -
CDR3: CASSQLGYEQYF
DNA: TGCGCCAGCAGCCAACTCGGGTACGAGCAGTACTTC

V: TRBV28
size: few
J: TRBJ1-5
D: TRBD1
CDR3: CASRSGTAQPQHF
DNA: TGTGCCAGCAGATCCGGGACAGCCCAGCCCCAGCATTTT

V: TRBV29-1
size: -
J: TRBJ1-2
D: -
CDR3: CSVDRANYGYTF
DNA: TGCAGCGTTGACAGGGCGAACTATGGCTACACCTTC

V: TRBV29-1
size: many
J: TRBJ1-2
D: -
CDR3: CSVEDLGDYGYTF
DNA: TGCAGCGTTGAAGATCTGGGGGACTATGGCTACACCTTC

V: TRBV3-1
size: many
J: TRBJ2-3
D: TRBD2
CDR3: CASSQVELAGEVPQYF
DNA: TGTGCCAGCAGCCAAGTCGAACTAGCGGGAGAAGTCCCGCAGTATTTT